This T cell receptor (beta chain) is from a study of CD8 T cells in ankylosing spondylitis. Study outcomes and limitations: Seven or eight highly homologous variants made up a TCR beta motif, and this motif appeared characteristic of ankylosing spondylitis blood. Prior work had noted some motif variants in reactive arthritis blood and synovial fluid.

Trimming cost V 6 bases and J 6 bases, with 9 bases left between them. Germline V gene data show CDR1 as SGHRS and CDR2 as YFSETQ. This CDR3 comprises 11 residues. This clonotype was found a few times. The target antigen is unknown. TCRdb redid the calling of the 5' RACE reads with MiXCR, one entry per CDR3 protein. The sample consists of around 440,000 distinct CDR3 sequences, 15% to 20% of them appearing once. The V and J genes are TRBV5-1 and TRBJ1-1; D is perhaps TRBD1 (5 bases). Input material: blood, either unsorted or a sorted T cell fraction (not recorded which). The TCR was taken from a male donor with ankylosing spondylitis. CDR3 protein: CASKIGAEAFF. CDR3 coding DNA: TGCGCCAGCAAGATAGGGGCTGAAGCTTTCTTT. Supplemented by reference TRBV5-1 and TRBJ1-1, the full variable domain reads KAGVTQTPRYLIKTRGQQVTLSCSPISGHRSVSWYQQTPGQGLQFLFEYFSETQRNKGNFPGRFSGRQFSNSRSEMNVSTLELGDSALYLCASKIGAEAFFGQGTRLTVV.